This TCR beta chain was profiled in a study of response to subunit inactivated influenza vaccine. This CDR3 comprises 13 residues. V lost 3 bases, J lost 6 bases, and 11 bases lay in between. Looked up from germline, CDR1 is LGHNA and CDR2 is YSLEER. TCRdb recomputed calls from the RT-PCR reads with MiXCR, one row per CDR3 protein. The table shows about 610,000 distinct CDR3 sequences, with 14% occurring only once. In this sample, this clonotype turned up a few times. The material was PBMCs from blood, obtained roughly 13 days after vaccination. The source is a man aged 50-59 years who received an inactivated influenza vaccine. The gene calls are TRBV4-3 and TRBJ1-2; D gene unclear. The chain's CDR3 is CASSQTQADGYTF. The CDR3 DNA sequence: TGCGCCAGCAGCCAGACCCAAGCGGATGGCTACACCTTC.